Described below is a single TCR beta chain sequence and its context. The antigen it binds to is not known. No clone much larger than this one lies a single base away; base qualities are absent. This entry is derived from a study of blood T cell repertoires in COVID-19 (dated by TCRdb to about 2020). Regarding the study in general: The collaborator samples originated in the United States, Italy and Spain and spanned the acute and convalescent phases of COVID-19. The prospective study material was composed of cDNA or gDNA derived from T cells, B-cell-depleted T cells, or PBMCs. The dataset comprised deeply sampled blood TCRbeta repertoires from subjects exposed to, actively infected with, or recovered from COVID-19. The repertoires were made available in a free public database intended to serve as a resource for research on the immune response to SARS-CoV-2. The samples were drawn from the first 160 participants of the ongoing ImmuneRACE study and from about 1,200 subjects provided by 6 global collaborators. Nearly every sample came with metadata listing a de-identified subject ID, COVID-19 status, age in years and sex. Where HLA class I and class II types were available, the types were taken from metadata supplied by the sample provider, not from assay-based typing. What the study reported, not specific to this receptor: Clinical and demographic metadata were provided uncurated, with the amount varying by source and participant.

TCRbeta CDR3 regions were amplified from genomic DNA by means of the immunoSEQ Assay, a bias-controlled multiplex PCR. In the original analysis: Nucleated cell counts per sample were estimated from amplification of reference gene primers within the assay. To quantify the absolute abundance of each unique TCRbeta CDR3 rearrangement, sequence reads were collapsed and filtered. For each sample, productive Simpson clonality was calculated as the square root of Simpson's diversity index over productive rearrangements. This immuneACCESS table, as held by TCRdb, lists in-frame sequences with V and J called but not all clones. Of the missing ones, under half trace to an unresolved V gene in checked studies; the others have no known cause. V and J calls and clone size come straight from that table; D and trimming were deduced from the DNA. Within this sample are 300,000 or so clones, with roughly 90% of them counted one time only. 2.5% to 3% of the sample lies in the top ten.

CDR1 WNHNN and CDR2 SYGVQD were looked up in the germline V gene (reference sequence). Trimmed from V: 4 bases; trimmed from J: 0 bases; junction bases lacking a gene match: 4. Including cysteine and phenylalanine, the CDR3 has 18 amino acids. The only DNA kept is the CDR3, 54 bases in frame from the first base. In Seattle, one collaborating source enrolled patients while the infection was active and tracked those patients longitudinally over the course of disease. Whole blood was collected in K2EDTA tubes by collaborating institutions according to the institutions' own protocols. Collaborator samples were shipped for TCRbeta analysis as frozen whole blood, isolated PBMCs, or DNA extracted from either sample type.

Sequencing was carried out using peripheral blood. This receptor was obtained from a woman younger than 45 with COVID-19, enrolled during active disease. This receptor chain uses TRBV10-1 and TRBJ2-1, and TRBD2 aligns with 15 junction nucleotides. DNA sequence: TGCGCCAGCAGTGCGGGACTAGCGGGAGGTAGCTCCTACAATGAGCAGTTCTTC. Translated, this gives CASSAGLAGGSSYNEQFF.